Sequencing of this TCR beta chain was carried out in a study of Graves' ophthalmopathy and Graves' hyperthyroidism. Physicians reached a diagnosis by relying on clinical symptoms, serum thyroxine, TRAb, thyroid ultrasound and orbital computed tomography. RNA transcripts were the source from which TCR beta CDR3 regions were amplified. First-round RT-PCR relied on HTBI primers, and a second-round multiplex PCR came next. TCRdb redid the calling of the multiplex PCR reads with MiXCR, one entry per CDR3 protein. The sample records about 370,000 distinct CDR3 sequences, roughly 18% being singletons. This clonotype was counted many times. Its antigen remains unidentified. Whole-study findings and limits: The model predicted ophthalmopathy progression with 65% to 71% sensitivity and approximately 72% specificity. Clonotypes were expanded in thyroid at above 0.001 frequency, and most also appeared in blood. A 13-signature model separated ophthalmopathy from stable hyperthyroidism, around 88% sensitivity, approximately 80% specificity.

The receptor's source is a woman aged 18-30 years with Graves' ophthalmopathy. The sequencing input was peripheral blood.

CDR3 sequence reads: CASSPRLVWYEQYF. The CDR3 DNA reads as TGTGCCAGCAGTCCTAGACTAGTTTGGTACGAGCAGTACTTC. This chain uses TRBV6-2 or TRBV6-3 with TRBJ2-7, with D tentatively TRBD2 (6 bases). The CDR3 totals 14 residues. Trimming shortened V by 5 bases and J by 4 bases, and 15 bases separated the two germline ends. Germline V gene sequence: CDR1 MNHEY, CDR2 SVGEGT.